The rows below give T cell receptor beta chains drawn from one sample of a study of CXCR3-negative and CXCR3-positive naive CD8 T cells. TCRdb reprocessed the 5' RACE reads, keeping one entry per CDR3 protein, no DNA. Here the sample table reports some 47,000 distinct CDR3 sequences. The sequencing sample was made of naive CXCR3+ CD8+ T cells from blood. The receptors stem from a human donor in good health. Some clones in this sample may be carry-over from other donors' samples. The CDR3 runs from the conserved cysteine through the conserved F or W.

>TRBJ2-2|TRBV7-3
CASSFGTTGELFF
>TRBJ1-2|TRBV25-1
CASSDPGFGYGYTF
>TRBJ1-1|TRBV6-5
CASSYISDRGRGTEAFF
>TRBJ2-5|TRBV7-9
CASSYASETQYF
>TRBJ2-1|TRBV5-1
CASSTRTNNEQFF
>TRBJ2-1|TRBV7-8
CASSEKQGWFNEQFF
>TRBJ1-1|TRBV6-5
CASRQTEYGTEAFF
>TRBJ2-5|TRBV7-8
CASRHRAGGPETQYF
>TRBJ2-7|TRBV7-2
CASSLGVEGTYEQYF
>TRBJ2-1|TRBV7-6
CASSLLRWQNNEQFF
>TRBJ2-2|TRBV19
CASDYRGDTGELFF
>TRBJ2-3|TRBV20-1
CSAPGTSKDTQYF
>TRBJ2-7|TRBV20-1
CSARGLQVSYEQYF